Sequencing of this TCR beta chain was carried out in a study of blood T cells in healthy people across ages. Primed by a sample-barcoded 5' primer and a J-beta primer mix, a second PCR proceeded for about 6 to 11 cycles. TCRdb re-called the 5' RACE reads with MiXCR, one entry per CDR3 protein. The sample lists more than 550,000 distinct CDR3 sequences; roughly 20% were seen once. V was shortened by 5 bases and J by 0 bases, with 12 bases between the two germline ends. The CDR3 spans 15 residues. Sequenced input: blood. This chain connects TRBV12-3 or TRBV12-4 to TRBJ2-3; D unresolved. This sequence originates from a man between 65 and 79 years old in good health. The CDR3 DNA follows: TGTGCCAGCAGTCGTACCAAGGTCAGCACAGATACGCAGTATTTT. Its translation is CASSRTKVSTDTQYF.